This TCR beta chain was obtained from a study of glioma-infiltrating T cells. This CDR3 region has 16 residues. V was trimmed by 2 bases and J by 4 bases, leaving 16 bases between them. Germline-derived CDR1 and CDR2 are LNHDA and SQIVND (reference sequence). This clonotype has at least ten counts. The iRepertoire nested amplicon-rescue multiplex PCR amplified TCR alpha and beta CDR3s from RNA. One entry per CDR3 protein results from TCRdb running MiXCR on the multiplex PCR reads. The repertoire has tens of thousands of distinct CDR3 sequences, roughly 39% of them found once; the top ten carry more than 30%.

The source of this sequence is a human donor with low-grade glioma or glioblastoma, undergoing nonglioma brain surgery, or in good health (not recorded which). The chain is built from TRBV19 and TRBJ2-3, with TRBD1 as a possible D gene (6 bases). The sequencing sample was made of glioma tissue, nonneoplastic brain tissue, or PBMCs (not recorded which). Written as DNA, the CDR3 is TGTGCCAGTAGTATAATGTCACAGGGTGAGGCAGATACGCAGTATTTT. This encodes CASSIMSQGEADTQYF.